These 20 T cell receptor beta chains share one sample of origin, sequenced in a study of radiotherapy plus CTLA-4 blockade in lung cancer. Produced via immunoSEQ multiplex PCR; TCRdb's table is partial and in-frame only. There are tens of thousands of clones in the sample; roughly 77% occur only once, and roughly 2.4% lies in the top ten. Sample: peripheral blood, taken from a patient treated with radiotherapy plus ipilimumab. These receptors were taken from a human donor with non-small cell lung cancer whose response to radiotherapy plus ipilimumab could not be evaluated.

V and J are TRBV10-1 and TRBJ2-7; D gene ambiguous. With 8 bases removed from V and 8 bases from J, the gap between germline ends came to 25 bases. CDR3 length: 15 residues. CDR1 and CDR2 from the germline V gene are WNHNN and SYGVQD (reference sequence). This CDR3 reads CASRTPPVKSLKQYF. In nucleotides, the CDR3 is TGCGCCAGCCGAACCCCACCGGTAAAATCTCTGAAGCAGTACTTC.

The chain joins TRBV7-3 to TRBJ2-1; 7 bases agree with TRBD2. Germline V gene sequence: CDR1 SGHTA, CDR2 FQGTGA. Germline trimming cut 8 bases from V and 4 bases from J; bases unmatched to any gene: 17. The CDR3 sequence is 17 residues long. The CDR3 coding sequence is TGTGCCAGCTCCACGGGGAGTGGGGGGAGGGAATACAATGAGCAGTTCTTC. This codes for CASSTGSGGREYNEQFF.

This clone was found a few times. The rearrangement links TRBV7-9 to TRBJ1-2; the D gene is possibly TRBD1 (5 bases). Germline CDR1 is SEHNR and CDR2 is FQNEAQ (reference sequence). V shed 11 bases and J shed 8 bases, with 6 bases lying between them. The CDR3 totals 8 residues. Here the CDR3 DNA reads TGTGCCCCAGGGGGCTACACCTTC. Amino acid sequence: CAPGGYTF.

The chain recombines TRBV6-5 with TRBJ1-5; 7 bases are shared with TRBD1. This CDR3 contains 14 residues. Unmatched junction bases numbered 3, after V lost 5 bases and J lost 2 bases. Germline CDR1 MNHEY, CDR2 SVGAGI. The CDR3 is CASSHGQGNQPQHF. In DNA, the CDR3 is TGTGCCAGCAGTCACGGACAGGGCAATCAGCCCCAGCATTTT.

V usage is TRBV27 and J usage is TRBJ1-1; D is perhaps TRBD1 (5 bases). Trimming stripped 2 bases from V and 1 base from J, with 5 bases between. The CDR3 loop spans 13 amino acids. Germline V gene sequence: CDR1 MNHEY, CDR2 SMNVEV (reference sequence). The CDR3 DNA reads as TGTGCCAGCAGTTTAGACAGGAACACTGAAGCTTTCTTT. Translation: CASSLDRNTEAFF.

The V call is TRBV27, the J call TRBJ2-1, with D hard to call. The CDR3 has 12 amino acids. From germline, CDR1 is MNHEY and CDR2 SMNVEV (reference sequence). V was pared by 8 bases and J by 7 bases, with 12 bases between. CDR3 bases: TGTGCCAGCCTTAGCAGTCGAAATGAGCAGTTCTTC. It specifies CASLSSRNEQFF.

V and J are TRBV28 and TRBJ2-7; D is possibly TRBD2 (6 bases). The CDR3 runs 14 residues. Germline CDR1 MDHEN, CDR2 SYDVKM. V gave up 4 bases and J gave up 7 bases, with 17 bases separating them. DNA for the CDR3: TGTGCCAGCAGTTCTCCTACGAGGGGAGGTGAGCAGTACTTC. It translates to CASSSPTRGGEQYF.

This clone has just one count. The rearrangement joins TRBV4-2 to TRBJ2-3, with 7 bases that match TRBD2. V shed 4 bases, J shed 4 bases, and the junction held 8 bases outside the gene matches. Germline assignment: CDR1 LGHNA and CDR2 YNFKEQ. The CDR3 extends over 15 amino acids. The CDR3 coding sequence is TGTGCCAGCAGCCTCACCGGGACTACCTCAGATACGCAGTATTTT. Protein product: CASSLTGTTSDTQYF.

The chain is built from TRBV9 and TRBJ1-4; 7 bases match TRBD1. CDR1 SGDLS and CDR2 YYNGEE come from the germline V gene. V shed 4 bases and J 13 bases; nucleotides not matched to a gene: 10. The CDR3 consists of 13 residues. CDR3 nucleotide sequence: TGTGCCAGCAGCCGGGACAGCTGTTTTGCACTGTTTTTT. Translating it yields CASSRDSCFALFF.

This clone was found once. The chain uses TRBV5-4 and TRBJ1-2; D is unclear. Germline V gene lookup returns CDR1 SGHNT and CDR2 YYREEE (reference sequence). V lost 5 bases and J lost 0, with 14 bases in between. The CDR3 consists of 15 residues. CDR3 sequence: CASSTDAGANYGYTF. CDR3 coding DNA: TGTGCCAGCAGTACCGACGCTGGAGCTAACTATGGCTACACCTTC.

Points on this clone: The CDR3 end shows no conserved phenylalanine or tryptophan, and so a read error is likely. It is unclear where the CDR3 begins or ends on the DNA, so no DNA is shown, and the CDR3 is as TCRdb lists it. The gene calls are TRBV29-1 and TRBJ2-7; TRBD2, as called in the table, went unchecked against the DNA. CDR1 and CDR2 from the germline V gene are SQVTM and ANQGSEA. 14 amino acids form the CDR3, both terminal residues included. Here the CDR3 reads CSVLPPGLAGEVAI.

In this sample, this clone turned up once. The chain joins TRBV4-3 to TRBJ2-7, with a possible D match to TRBD2 (5 bases). The V gene's germline CDR1 is LGHNA and CDR2 YSLEER. The germline V and J ends were trimmed by 4 bases and 2 bases, with 24 bases remaining between them. The CDR3 extends over 18 amino acids. The CDR3 DNA sequence: TGCGCCAGCAGCCGGGCGTATCGCGTAGGTCGGGGAACCTACGAGCAGTACTTC. It yields the protein CASSRAYRVGRGTYEQYF.

In its sample, this clone was seen once. This chain links TRBV5-1 with TRBJ1-1; the D gene is possibly TRBD1 (5 bases). The V gene's germline CDR1 is SGHRS and CDR2 YFSETQ. V was cut by 3 bases and J by 1 base, with 7 bases left in between. The CDR3 loop spans 13 amino acids. The CDR3 reads CASSSQGNTEAFF. The CDR3 DNA sequence: TGCGCCAGCAGCTCCCAGGGGAACACTGAAGCTTTCTTT.

The chain carries TRBV7-2 and TRBJ2-2; 14 bases fit TRBD2. Germline V lookup: CDR1 SGHTA, CDR2 FQGNSA. This CDR3 has 17 residues. V lost 5 bases and J lost 5; bases outside the gene matches: 7. The CDR3 DNA follows: TGTGCCAGCAGCAACGAGGGACTAGCGGGAGTAACCGGGGAGCTGTTTTTT. Translating gives CASSNEGLAGVTGELFF.

The CDR3 sequence: CAWSVNRGEEKLFF. The CDR3 DNA follows: TGTGCCTGGAGTGTCAACAGGGGTGAGGAAAAACTGTTTTTT. The chain has TRBV30 and TRBJ1-4; 7 bases are shared with TRBD1. The CDR3 contains 14 residues. J lost 8 bases, V lost 0 bases, and 6 bases had no gene match. The germline V gene encodes CDR1 GTSNPN and CDR2 SVGIG (reference sequence).

The chain recombines TRBV28 with TRBJ2-3, with 10 bases aligning to TRBD2. CDR3 size: 16 residues. The V gene end was trimmed by 3 bases and the J gene end by 4 bases; junction bases not matched to a gene: 7. Germline V CDR1 and CDR2: MDHEN, SYDVKM. The CDR3 spells CASSFGTSAFPDTQYF. In DNA, the CDR3 is TGTGCCAGCAGTTTTGGGACTAGCGCTTTCCCAGATACGCAGTATTTT.

The rearrangement links TRBV5-1 to TRBJ2-2; tentative D call: TRBD1 (6 bases). The V and J ends lost 4 bases and 1 base respectively, with 11 bases between them. The CDR3 is 15 residues long. Germline V gene sequence: CDR1 SGHRS, CDR2 YFSETQ. CDR3 residues: CASSQPTGNTGELFF. The CDR3 DNA reads TGCGCCAGCAGCCAACCGACAGGGAACACCGGGGAGCTGTTTTTT.

This clone has a handful of counts. This rearrangement joins TRBV7-9 to TRBJ1-2; tentative D call: TRBD1 (6 bases). This CDR3 region has 15 residues. The V end lost 2 bases, the J end lost 3 bases, and 13 bases lay between the germline ends. Germline V CDR1 and CDR2: SEHNR, FQNEAQ (reference sequence). The CDR3 DNA reads TGTGCCAGCAGCTTAACAGGGTCGGTTGACTATGGCTACACCTTC. This codes for CASSLTGSVDYGYTF.

The genes are TRBV9 and TRBJ2-5; D is possibly TRBD1 (6 bases). The J call may be mistaken, given a closer DNA end match to TRBJ2-7. Per germline, CDR1 SGDLS and CDR2 YYNGEE. This CDR3 is built from 15 residues. The DNA for the CDR3 is TGTGCCAGCAGCGTAGATTTGGGCAGGGGTTACGAGCAGTACTTC. It is translated as CASSVDLGRGYEQYF.

The chain links TRBV7-9 to TRBJ2-7; D gene uncertain. Between the trimmed V and J ends, which lost 5 bases and 6 bases, there was a span of 14 bases. The CDR3 runs to 13 residues. Germline lookup yields CDR1 SEHNR and CDR2 FQNEAQ (reference sequence). The DNA for the CDR3 is TGTGCCAGCAGCAATAGAGACGTAGCCGAGCAGTACTTC. As protein: CASSNRDVAEQYF.